The clone carrying this T cell receptor beta chain has just a few counts. What it recognizes is unknown. The data are from a study of identical twins. Study-level points and caveats: Diverse VJ usage suggested most zero-insertion clonotypes were not invariant T cells. Abundant beta clonotypes from cord blood had fewer insertions, unlike memory repertoires, which showed none.

Each donor (without exception) was a healthy Caucasian. Addition of a universal primer site occurred through template switching, and cDNA carried unique molecular identifiers. TCRdb re-derived calls from the 5' RACE reads in MiXCR, one entry per CDR3 protein. The sample lists under 900,000 distinct CDR3 sequences, more than 9% occurring once. The sample also formed part of further work on yellow fever vaccine responses in identical twins.

The source of this sequence is a woman between 18 and 30 years old in good health. Sequencing was done on a sample of PBMCs.

In nucleotides, the CDR3 is TGTGCCAGCAGCCCTCCTCACGCTAGCGGGATTACCGGGGAGCTGTTTTTT. This gives the protein CASSPPHASGITGELFF. The chain uses TRBV12-3 or TRBV12-4 and TRBJ2-2; 9 nucleotides agree with TRBD2. The CDR3 covers 17 residues. V dropped 6 bases and J dropped 5; count of bases not matched to a gene: 13.